The clone carrying this T cell receptor (beta chain) was counted at least ten times. What it binds is not known. Germline trimming cut 6 bases from V and 1 base from J; bases unmatched to any gene: 9. From germline, CDR1 is DFQATT and CDR2 SNEGSKA (reference sequence). The CDR3 totals 15 residues. TCR beta CDR3 region amplification was performed from RNA transcripts. TCR CDR3 underwent first-round RT-PCR with the HTBI primer set. TCRdb processed the multiplex PCR reads anew with MiXCR; each CDR3 protein has one entry. The repertoire holds more than 650,000 distinct CDR3 sequences, with 14% as singletons. No ophthalmopathy progression within 18 months constituted stable Graves' hyperthyroidism. The data stem from a study of T cells in Graves' hyperthyroidism and ophthalmopathy. Study background: Peripheral blood samples were taken at initial diagnosis, prior to any treatment.

Study observations and caveats: Ophthalmopathy was told apart from stable hyperthyroidism by a 13 V-J model.

Sequenced material: blood. This sequence originates from a woman between 18 and 29 years old with Graves' hyperthyroidism. The chain combines TRBV20-1 with TRBJ2-3; 8 bases agree with TRBD1. CDR3 protein: CSARKQGVGTDTQYF. The CDR3 DNA sequence: TGCAGTGCACGGAAACAGGGGGTGGGCACAGATACGCAGTATTTT.